This TCR beta chain was obtained from a study of shared clonotypes between healthy human individuals (dated by TCRdb to the early 2020s). About the full investigation: The cohort comprised two women and a few men aged 18 to 49 years. Per donor, three plates each were used for CD4 naive and CD4 memory, two for CD8 naive, and one for CD8 memory. To estimate repertoire size and how much clonotypes are shared between individuals, the study performed deep sequencing of blood TCR repertoires from roughly five healthy adults. To increase sequencing depth and limit assay-specific biases, TCR repertoire library preparation and sequencing were carried out by different laboratories using diverse techniques. Between about 0.85 and 9.5 billion PBMCs per donor were obtained by leukapheresis.

Healthy HIV-negative adults with no recently reported acute infections or vaccinations were included as donors. Every donor was a Caucasian adult living in Nashville, Tennessee, USA. CD4+ T cells were enriched by magnetic negative selection, after which naive cells were positively selected on CD45RA and the negative fraction was taken as the memory subset. Blood was obtained by leukapheresis, after which PBMCs were separated by Ficoll-Histopaque density gradient centrifugation and cryopreserved in liquid nitrogen vapor phase. Purity and quantity of every magnetically sorted T cell population were checked by analytical flow cytometry. Genomic DNA was isolated from each sorted fraction and quantified by UV absorbance on a Nanodrop 2000c. V and J are trimmed by 4 bases and 0 bases, and the gene matches miss 7 bases of the junction. Counted from cysteine to phenylalanine, this CDR3 has 16 amino acids. Left in the record is the CDR3 DNA by itself, 48 bases read in frame from the first base. Reading the germline V gene gives CDR1 SGHTS and CDR2 YDEGEE.

Summary of the overall study and its limitations: Across several donors, roughly 5% of naive CD4, 3% to 3.5% of naive CD8, approximately 2.5% of memory CD4, and under 0.45% of memory CD8 clonotypes were shared. Because the study included a small number of donors, the genetic and exposure-history diversity represented was limited. Sampling was limited to blood, and TCR repertoires in tissue likely differ from TCR repertoires in blood. Compared with non-shared clonotypes, clonotypes shared by all four sorted-subset donors had higher generation probabilities. Incomplete sequencing was indicated by rarefaction of sorted-subset datasets, despite the large sequencing depth. Naive subsets generally had larger estimated clonotype richness than memory subsets. Pairwise subsampling indicated that sequencing depth was expected to affect the degree of clonotype sharing among donors.

Note on this clone: Its binding antigen is unknown. No base qualities exist here, and no much larger clone lies one base off it.

Using the deep immunoSEQ assay, multiplex PCR amplified TCR CDR3 regions from genomic DNA. Genomic DNA extracted from each cell subset was distributed evenly over all wells of several immunoSEQ 96-well plates, and each plate served as one replicate. Each replicate PCR for sorted subsets received about 210 ng genomic DNA, equal to about 30,000 T cell genomes. Purified libraries were quantified with a Qubit 3.0 fluorometer, sized on a Bioanalyzer 2100, and re-quantified with the KAPA Library Quantification kit. A separate single-read 150-cycle Illumina NextSeq 550 flow cell was used to sequence each immunoSEQ 96-well plate. In the source study's methods: Because the immunoSEQ output included only junctional sequences and no quality scores, the filtering could not be the same as the filtering used for full-length reads. To assign V/J genes and CDR3, sequences were annotated using PyIR, a Python wrapper for IgBLAST v1.9, with IMGT germline references. Reads with weak V/J assignments (E-value above 1e-6), missing CDR3, stop codons, out-of-frame junctions, or ambiguous translated residues were removed. V3J clonotypes were defined as sequences sharing the same inferred V gene, J gene, and CDR3 amino acid sequence. Percentage overlap between repertoires was calculated by dividing the number of shared unique clonotypes by the size of the smaller repertoire. Richness of each repertoire was evaluated using RTK rarefaction, the Chao1 estimator, and Recon v2.1 estimates of unobserved clonotypes. Generation probabilities for all TCRbeta clonotypes obtained by the gDNA method from several donors were computed using OLGA. TCRdb provides this immuneACCESS table in a form limited to in-frame rearrangements. Some clones are lacking; in checked studies, under half of them reflect an unresolved V gene, and why the rest are absent is not known. The V and J calls and clone size were taken over from that table, and D and trimming were inferred from the DNA. Counted in this sample were approximately 1,000,000 clones; approximately 78% of them appeared once. The ten most abundant clones make up about 0.52% of the sample.

Recombination joined TRBV5-8 with TRBJ2-7, and 10 junction bases match TRBD1. This TCR came from a man younger than 30 in good health. Some clones in this sample may be carry-over from other donors' samples. The specimen sequenced was memory CD4+ T cells from PBMCs. Sample cell subset or site, as interpreted from the label and publication: CD45RA-negative fraction. The nucleotide sequence reads TGTGCCAGCAGCAGGCCTGGGACAGGGGACTCCTACGAGCAGTACTTC. Translated, it reads CASSRPGTGDSYEQYF.